This TCR beta chain was identified during a study of CD8 T cells in Susac syndrome. The V end lost 7 bases, the J end lost 8 bases, and 8 bases lay between the germline ends. Germline V CDR1 and CDR2: MNHNS, SASEGT. The CDR3 loop spans 11 amino acids. About 0.5 to 1 ug RNA was reverse transcribed with random hexamers. TCR beta CDR3 was amplified by immunoSEQ covering 54 Vbeta and 13 Jbeta. MiXCR was run by TCRdb on the immunoSEQ multiplex PCR reads, yielding one entry per CDR3 protein. The table includes around 100,000 distinct CDR3 sequences, 95% detected once. Findings and caveats of the study: Only a relatively small number of individuals were included in the TCR sequencing and HLA analysis.

In regard to this clonotype: Its target is unknown.

V gene TRBV6-1 combines with J gene TRBJ2-2; D possibly corresponds to TRBD2 (5 bases). Material: CD8+ T cells from PBMCs. The clonotype originates from a human donor with Susac syndrome. The CDR3 sequence: CASTTGGELFF. Written as DNA, the CDR3 is TGTGCCAGCACCACGGGGGGGGAGCTGTTTTTT.